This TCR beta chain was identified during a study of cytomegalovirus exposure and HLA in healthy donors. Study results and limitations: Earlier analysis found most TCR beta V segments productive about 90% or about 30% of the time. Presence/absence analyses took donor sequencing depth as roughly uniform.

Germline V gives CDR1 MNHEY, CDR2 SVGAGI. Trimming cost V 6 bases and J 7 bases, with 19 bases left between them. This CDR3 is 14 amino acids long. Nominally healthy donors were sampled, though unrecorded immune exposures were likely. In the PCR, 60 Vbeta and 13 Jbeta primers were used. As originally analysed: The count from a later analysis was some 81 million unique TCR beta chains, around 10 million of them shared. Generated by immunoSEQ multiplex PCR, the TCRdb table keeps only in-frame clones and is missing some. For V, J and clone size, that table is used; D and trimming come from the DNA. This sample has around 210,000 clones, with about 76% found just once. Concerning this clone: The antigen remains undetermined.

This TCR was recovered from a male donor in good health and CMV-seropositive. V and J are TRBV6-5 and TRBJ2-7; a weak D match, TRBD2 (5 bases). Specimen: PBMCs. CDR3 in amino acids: CASRRAALGCEQYF. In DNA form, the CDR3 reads TGTGCCAGCAGGCGGGCTGCCTTGGGTTGTGAGCAGTACTTC.